This note documents a single TCR beta chain sequence. What it binds is not known. This sample is part of a study of T cell responses to AZD1222 COVID-19 vaccine. The protocol was immunoSEQ multiplex PCR, while the TCRdb copy is restricted to in-frame clones and leaves out a portion. The sample includes about 200,000 clones, more than 85% of them seen just once. Study observations and caveats: Females outnumbered males among donors, who were mostly white British; clonal diversity was possibly underestimated. Only a handful of AZD1222 recipients tested seropositive at baseline. In the spike-specific TCR repertoire, nearly half reportedly target unmutated variant regions.

CDR1 and CDR2 (germline): SGHAT, FQNNGV. J gave up 4 bases and V 1 base, and 6 bases lay outside the gene matches. The CDR3 length is 15 residues. The chain uses TRBV11-2 and TRBJ2-7, with TRBD1 matching over 8 bases. This material consisted of peripheral blood, taken 28 days after the second AZD1222 dose. The clonotype was recovered from an adult who received the AZD1222 COVID-19 vaccine. CDR3 sequence (DNA): TGTGCCAGCAGCTTAGGGGGCAGGGGGCGGTACGAGCAGTACTTC. Translated, it gives CASSLGGRGRYEQYF.